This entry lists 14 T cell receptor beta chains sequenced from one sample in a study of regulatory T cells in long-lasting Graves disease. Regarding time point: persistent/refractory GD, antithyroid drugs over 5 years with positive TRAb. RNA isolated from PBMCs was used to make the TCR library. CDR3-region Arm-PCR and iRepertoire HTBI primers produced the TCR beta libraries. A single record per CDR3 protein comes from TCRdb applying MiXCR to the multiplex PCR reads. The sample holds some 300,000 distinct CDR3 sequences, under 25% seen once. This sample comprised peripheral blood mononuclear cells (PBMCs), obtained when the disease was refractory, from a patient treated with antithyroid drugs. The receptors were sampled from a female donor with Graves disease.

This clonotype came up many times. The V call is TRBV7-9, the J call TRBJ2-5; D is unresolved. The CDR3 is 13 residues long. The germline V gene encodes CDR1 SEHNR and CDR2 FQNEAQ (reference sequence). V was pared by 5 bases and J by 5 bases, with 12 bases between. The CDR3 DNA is TGTGCCAGCAGCGCAGGTTTTGAGGAGACCCAGTACTTC. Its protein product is CASSAGFEETQYF. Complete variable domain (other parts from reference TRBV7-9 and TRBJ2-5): DTGVSQNPRHKITKRGQNVTFRCDPISEHNRLYWYRQTLGQGPEFLTYFQNEAQLEKSRLLSDRFSAERPKGSFSTLEIQRTEQGDSAMYLCASSAGFEETQYFGPGTRLLVL.

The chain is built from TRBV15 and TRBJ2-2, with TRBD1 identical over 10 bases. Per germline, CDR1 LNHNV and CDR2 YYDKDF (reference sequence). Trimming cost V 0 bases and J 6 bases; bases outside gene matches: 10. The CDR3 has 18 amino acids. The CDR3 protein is CATSRERSGQGLPGELFF. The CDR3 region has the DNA TGTGCCACCAGCAGAGAAAGATCGGGACAGGGGTTGCCCGGGGAGCTGTTTTTT.

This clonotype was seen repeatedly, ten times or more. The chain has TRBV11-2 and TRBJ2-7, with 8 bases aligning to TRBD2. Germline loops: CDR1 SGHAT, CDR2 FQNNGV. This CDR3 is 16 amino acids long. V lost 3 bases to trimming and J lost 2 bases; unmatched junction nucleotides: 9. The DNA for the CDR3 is TGTGCCAGCAGCTTCGGAACCCTTAGCGGGACCTACGAGCAGTACTTC. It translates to CASSFGTLSGTYEQYF.

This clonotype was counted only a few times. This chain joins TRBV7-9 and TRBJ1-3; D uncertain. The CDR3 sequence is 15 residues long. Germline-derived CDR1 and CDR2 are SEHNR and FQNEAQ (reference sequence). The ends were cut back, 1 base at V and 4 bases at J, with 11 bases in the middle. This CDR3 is CASSLVLAEGNTIYF. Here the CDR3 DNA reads TGTGCCAGCAGCTTAGTCCTCGCAGAAGGAAACACCATATATTTT.

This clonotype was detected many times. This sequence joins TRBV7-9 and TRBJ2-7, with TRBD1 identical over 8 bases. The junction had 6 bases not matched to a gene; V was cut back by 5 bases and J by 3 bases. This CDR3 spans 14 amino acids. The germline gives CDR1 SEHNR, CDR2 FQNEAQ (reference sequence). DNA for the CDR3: TGTGCCAGCAGCGGACAGGGTAAGGTCTACGAGCAGTACTTC. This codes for CASSGQGKVYEQYF.

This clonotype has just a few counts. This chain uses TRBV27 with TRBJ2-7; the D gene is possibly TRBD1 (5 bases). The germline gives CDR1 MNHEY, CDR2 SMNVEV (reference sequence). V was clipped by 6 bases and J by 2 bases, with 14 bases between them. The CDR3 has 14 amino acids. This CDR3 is CASSPRTPTYEQYF. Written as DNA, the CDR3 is TGTGCCAGCAGCCCCCGGACACCCACCTACGAGCAGTACTTC.

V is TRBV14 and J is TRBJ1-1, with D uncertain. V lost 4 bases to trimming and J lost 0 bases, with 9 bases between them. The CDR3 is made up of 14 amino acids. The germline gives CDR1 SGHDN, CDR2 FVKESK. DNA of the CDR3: TGTGCCAGCAGCCCACCCCCAATGAACACTGAAGCTTTCTTT. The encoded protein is CASSPPPMNTEAFF.

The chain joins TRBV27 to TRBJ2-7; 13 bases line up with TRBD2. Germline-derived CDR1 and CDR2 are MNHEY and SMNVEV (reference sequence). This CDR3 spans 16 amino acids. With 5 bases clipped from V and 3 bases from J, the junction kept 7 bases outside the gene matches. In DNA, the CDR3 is TGTGCCAGCAGTACATCGGGACTAGCGGGATTCTACGAGCAGTACTTC. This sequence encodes CASSTSGLAGFYEQYF.

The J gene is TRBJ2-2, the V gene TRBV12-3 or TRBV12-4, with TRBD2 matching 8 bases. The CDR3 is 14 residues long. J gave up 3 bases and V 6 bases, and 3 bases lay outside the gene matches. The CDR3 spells CASRAGGYTGELFF. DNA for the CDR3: TGTGCCAGCAGGGCGGGAGGATACACCGGGGAGCTGTTTTTT.

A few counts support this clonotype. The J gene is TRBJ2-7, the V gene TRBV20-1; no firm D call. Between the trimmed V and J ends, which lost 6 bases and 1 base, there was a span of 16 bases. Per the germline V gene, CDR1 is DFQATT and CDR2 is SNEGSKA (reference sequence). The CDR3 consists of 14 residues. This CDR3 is CSANDLDGSYEQYF. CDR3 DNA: TGCAGTGCCAACGACCTGGATGGGTCCTACGAGCAGTACTTC.

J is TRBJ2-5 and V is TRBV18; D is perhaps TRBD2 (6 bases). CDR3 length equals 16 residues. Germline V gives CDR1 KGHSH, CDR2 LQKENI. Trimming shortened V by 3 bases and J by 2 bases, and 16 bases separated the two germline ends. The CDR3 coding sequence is TGTGCCAGCTCACCGAGGAGGGCGGGACCGCAAGAGACCCAGTACTTC. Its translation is CASSPRRAGPQETQYF. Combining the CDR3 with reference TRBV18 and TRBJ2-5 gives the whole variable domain NAGVMQNPRHLVRRRGQEARLRCSPMKGHSHVYWYRQLPEEGLKFMVYLQKENIIDESGMPKERFSAEFPKEGPSILRIQQVVRGDSAAYFCASSPRRAGPQETQYFGPGTRLLVL.

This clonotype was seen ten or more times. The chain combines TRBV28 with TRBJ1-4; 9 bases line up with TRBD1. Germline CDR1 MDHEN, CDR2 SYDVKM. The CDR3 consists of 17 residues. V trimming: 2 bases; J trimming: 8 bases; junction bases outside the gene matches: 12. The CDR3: CASSLIVPTGGNEKLFF. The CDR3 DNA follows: TGTGCCAGCAGTTTAATCGTCCCGACAGGGGGTAACGAAAAACTGTTTTTT.

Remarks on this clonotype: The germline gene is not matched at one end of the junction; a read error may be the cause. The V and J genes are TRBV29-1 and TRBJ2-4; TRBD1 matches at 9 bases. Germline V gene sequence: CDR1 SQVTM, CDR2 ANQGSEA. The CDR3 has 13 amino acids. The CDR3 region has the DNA TGCAGCGTCGGGGACAGGGTTCTTAGCCTGGAGTTCTTC. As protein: CSVGDRVLSLEFF.

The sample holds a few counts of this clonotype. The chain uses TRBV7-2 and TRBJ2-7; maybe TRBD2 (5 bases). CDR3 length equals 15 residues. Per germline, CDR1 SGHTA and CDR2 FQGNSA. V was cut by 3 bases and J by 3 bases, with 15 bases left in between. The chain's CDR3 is CASSFGAGTRYEQYF. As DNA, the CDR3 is TGTGCCAGCAGCTTTGGTGCGGGTACTCGCTACGAGCAGTACTTC.